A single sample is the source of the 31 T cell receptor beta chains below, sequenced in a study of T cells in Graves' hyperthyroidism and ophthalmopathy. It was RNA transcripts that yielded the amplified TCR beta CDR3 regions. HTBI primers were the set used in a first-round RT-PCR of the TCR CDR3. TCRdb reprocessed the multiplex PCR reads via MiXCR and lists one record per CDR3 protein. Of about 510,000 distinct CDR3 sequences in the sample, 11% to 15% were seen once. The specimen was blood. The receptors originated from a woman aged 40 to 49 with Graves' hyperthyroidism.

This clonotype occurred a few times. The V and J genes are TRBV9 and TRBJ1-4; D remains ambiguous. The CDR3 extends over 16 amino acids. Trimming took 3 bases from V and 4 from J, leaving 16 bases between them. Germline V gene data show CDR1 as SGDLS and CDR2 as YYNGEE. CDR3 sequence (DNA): TGTGCCAGCAGCGCCTCCGGGGTGCTGATTAATGAAAAACTGTTTTTT. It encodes CASSASGVLINEKLFF.

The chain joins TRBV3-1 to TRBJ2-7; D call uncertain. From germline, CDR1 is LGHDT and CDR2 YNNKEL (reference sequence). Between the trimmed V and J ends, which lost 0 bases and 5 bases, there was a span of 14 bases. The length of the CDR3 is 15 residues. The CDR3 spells CASSQDRTIGHEQYF. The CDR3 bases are TGTGCCAGCAGCCAAGATAGGACGATAGGCCACGAGCAGTACTTC.

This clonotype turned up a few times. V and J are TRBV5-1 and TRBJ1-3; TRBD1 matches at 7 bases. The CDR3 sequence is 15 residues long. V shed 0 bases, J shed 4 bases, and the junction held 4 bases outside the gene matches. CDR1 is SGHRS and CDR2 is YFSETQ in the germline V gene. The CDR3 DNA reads TGCGCCAGCAGCTTGGTTCCGGGACAGGGAAACACCATATATTTT. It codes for CASSLVPGQGNTIYF.

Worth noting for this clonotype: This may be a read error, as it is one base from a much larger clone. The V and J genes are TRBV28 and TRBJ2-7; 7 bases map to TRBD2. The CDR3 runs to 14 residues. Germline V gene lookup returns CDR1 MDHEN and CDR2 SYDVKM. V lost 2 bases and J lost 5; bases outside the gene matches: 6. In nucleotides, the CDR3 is TGTGCCAGCAGTTTAGGTCTAGCGGCCCACGAGCAGTACTTC. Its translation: CASSLGLAAHEQYF.

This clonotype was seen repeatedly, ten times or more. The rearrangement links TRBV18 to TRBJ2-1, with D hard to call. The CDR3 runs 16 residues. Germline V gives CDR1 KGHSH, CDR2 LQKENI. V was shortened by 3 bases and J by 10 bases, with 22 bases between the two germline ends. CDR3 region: CASSPSHPSRSVEQFF. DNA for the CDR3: TGTGCCAGCTCACCGAGCCACCCCTCGCGTAGTGTGGAGCAGTTCTTC.

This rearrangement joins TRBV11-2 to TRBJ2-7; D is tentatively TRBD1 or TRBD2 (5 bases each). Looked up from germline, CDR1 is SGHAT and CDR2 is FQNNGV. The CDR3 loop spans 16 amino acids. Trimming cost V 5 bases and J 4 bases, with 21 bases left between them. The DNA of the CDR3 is TGTGCCAGCAGCCCCAACGTCGTGACAGCGGTATACGAGCAGTACTTC. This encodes CASSPNVVTAVYEQYF.

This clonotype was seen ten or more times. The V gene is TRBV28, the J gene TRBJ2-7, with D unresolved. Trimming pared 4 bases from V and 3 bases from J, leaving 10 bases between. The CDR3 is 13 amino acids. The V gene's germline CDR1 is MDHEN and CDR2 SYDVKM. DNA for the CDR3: TGTGCCAGCAGTTCCATGGGAATCTACGAGCAGTACTTC. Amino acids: CASSSMGIYEQYF. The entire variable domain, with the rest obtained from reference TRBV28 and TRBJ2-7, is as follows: DVKVTQSSRYLVKRTGEKVFLECVQDMDHENMFWYRQDPGLGLRLIYFSYDVKMKEKGDIPEGYSVSREKKERFSLILESASTNQTSMYLCASSSMGIYEQYFGPGTRLTVT.

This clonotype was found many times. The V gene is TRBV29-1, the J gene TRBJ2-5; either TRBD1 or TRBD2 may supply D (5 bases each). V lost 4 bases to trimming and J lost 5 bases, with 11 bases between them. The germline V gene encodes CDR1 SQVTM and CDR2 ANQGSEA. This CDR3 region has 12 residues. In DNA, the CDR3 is TGCAGCGTTGGAGGGGCCGGCGAGACCCAGTACTTC. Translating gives CSVGGAGETQYF.

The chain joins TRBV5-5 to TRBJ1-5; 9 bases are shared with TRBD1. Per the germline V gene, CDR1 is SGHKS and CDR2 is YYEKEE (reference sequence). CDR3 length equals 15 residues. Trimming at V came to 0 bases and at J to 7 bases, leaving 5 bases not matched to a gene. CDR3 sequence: CASSLGGTGLQPQHF. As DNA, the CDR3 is TGTGCCAGCAGCTTGGGAGGGACAGGGTTGCAGCCCCAGCATTTT.

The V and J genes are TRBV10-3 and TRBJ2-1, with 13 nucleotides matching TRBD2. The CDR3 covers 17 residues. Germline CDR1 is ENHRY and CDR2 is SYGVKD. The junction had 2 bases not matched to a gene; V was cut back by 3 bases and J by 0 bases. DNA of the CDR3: TGTGCCATCAGTGAAACTAGCGGGAGGGCCTCCTACAATGAGCAGTTCTTC. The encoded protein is CAISETSGRASYNEQFF.

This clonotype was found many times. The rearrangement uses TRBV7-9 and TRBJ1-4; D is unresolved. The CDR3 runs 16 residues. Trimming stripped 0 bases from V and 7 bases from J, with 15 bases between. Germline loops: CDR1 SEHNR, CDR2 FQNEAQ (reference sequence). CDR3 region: CASSLASGPRIEKLFF. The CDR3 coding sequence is TGTGCCAGCAGCTTAGCGAGTGGACCTAGAATTGAAAAACTGTTTTTT.

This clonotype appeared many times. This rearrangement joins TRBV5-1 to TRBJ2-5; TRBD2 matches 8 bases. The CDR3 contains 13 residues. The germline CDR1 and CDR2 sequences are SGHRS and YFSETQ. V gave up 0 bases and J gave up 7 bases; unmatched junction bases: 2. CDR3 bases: TGCGCCAGCAGCTTGGACGCGGGGGGGACCCAGTACTTC. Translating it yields CASSLDAGGTQYF.

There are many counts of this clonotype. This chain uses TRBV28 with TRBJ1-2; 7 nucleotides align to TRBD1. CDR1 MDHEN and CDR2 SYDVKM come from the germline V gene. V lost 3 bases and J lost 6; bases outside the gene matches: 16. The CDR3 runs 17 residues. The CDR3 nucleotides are TGTGCCAGCAGTTTTTCCGACTCTTCGACAGGGCTCCATGGCTACACCTTC. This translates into CASSFSDSSTGLHGYTF.

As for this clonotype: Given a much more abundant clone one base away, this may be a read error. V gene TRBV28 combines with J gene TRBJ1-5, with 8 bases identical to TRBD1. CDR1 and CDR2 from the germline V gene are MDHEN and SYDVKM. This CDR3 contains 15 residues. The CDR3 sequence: CASGFPRTGRQPQHF. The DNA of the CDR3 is TGTGCCAGCGGTTTCCCCCGGACAGGGCGACAGCCCCAGCATTTT.

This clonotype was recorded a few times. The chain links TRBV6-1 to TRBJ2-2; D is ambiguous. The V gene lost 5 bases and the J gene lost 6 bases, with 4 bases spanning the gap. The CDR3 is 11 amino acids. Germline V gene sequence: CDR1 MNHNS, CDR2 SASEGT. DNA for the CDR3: TGTGCCAGCAGTAAACCCGGGGAGCTGTTTTTT. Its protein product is CASSKPGELFF.

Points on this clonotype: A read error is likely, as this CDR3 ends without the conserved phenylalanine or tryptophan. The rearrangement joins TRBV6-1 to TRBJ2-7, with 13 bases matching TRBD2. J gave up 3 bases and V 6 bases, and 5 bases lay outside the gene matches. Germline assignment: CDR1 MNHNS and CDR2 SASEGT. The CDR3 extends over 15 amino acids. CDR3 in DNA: TGTGCCAGCAGACAACTAGCGGGAGGGTTCTACGAGCAGTACCTC. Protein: CASRQLAGGFYEQYL.

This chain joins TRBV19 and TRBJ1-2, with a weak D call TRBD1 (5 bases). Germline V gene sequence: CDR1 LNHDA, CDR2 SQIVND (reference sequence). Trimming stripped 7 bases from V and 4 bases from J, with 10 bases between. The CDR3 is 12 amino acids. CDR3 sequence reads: CASTTDFYGYTF. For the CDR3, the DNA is TGTGCCAGTACGACAGACTTCTATGGCTACACCTTC.

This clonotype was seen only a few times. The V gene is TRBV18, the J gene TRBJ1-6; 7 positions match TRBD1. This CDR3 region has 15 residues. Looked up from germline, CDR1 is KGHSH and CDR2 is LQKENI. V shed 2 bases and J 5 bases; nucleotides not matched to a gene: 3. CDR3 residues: CASSPSTGNNSPLHF. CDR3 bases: TGTGCCAGCTCACCATCGACAGGGAATAATTCACCCCTCCACTTT.

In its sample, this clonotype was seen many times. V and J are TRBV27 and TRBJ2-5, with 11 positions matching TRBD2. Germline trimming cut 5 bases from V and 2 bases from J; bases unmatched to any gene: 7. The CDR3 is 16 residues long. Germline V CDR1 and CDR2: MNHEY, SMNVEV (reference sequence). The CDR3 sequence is CASSDLAGGPQETQYF. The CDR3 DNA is TGTGCCAGCAGTGACCTAGCGGGGGGCCCACAAGAGACCCAGTACTTC.

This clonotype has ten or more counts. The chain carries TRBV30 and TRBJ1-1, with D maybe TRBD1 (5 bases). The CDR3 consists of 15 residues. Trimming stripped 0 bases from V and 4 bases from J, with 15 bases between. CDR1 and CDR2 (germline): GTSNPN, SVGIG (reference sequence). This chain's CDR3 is CAWSVKQVGRTEAFF. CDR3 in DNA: TGTGCCTGGAGTGTCAAACAGGTCGGTCGCACTGAAGCTTTCTTT.

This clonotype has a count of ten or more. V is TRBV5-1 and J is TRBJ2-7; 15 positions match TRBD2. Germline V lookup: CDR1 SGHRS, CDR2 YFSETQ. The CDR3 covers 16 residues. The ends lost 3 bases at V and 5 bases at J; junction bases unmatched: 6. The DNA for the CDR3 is TGCGCCAGCAGCTGCCGGACTAGCGGGAGGGCGGACGAGCAGTACTTC. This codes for CASSCRTSGRADEQYF.

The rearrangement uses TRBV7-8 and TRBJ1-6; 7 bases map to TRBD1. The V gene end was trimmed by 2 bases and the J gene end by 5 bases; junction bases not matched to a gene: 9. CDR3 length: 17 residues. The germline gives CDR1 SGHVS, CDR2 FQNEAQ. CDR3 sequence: CASSLTGQAVDNSPLHF. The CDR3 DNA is TGTGCCAGCAGCTTAACCGGACAGGCCGTTGATAATTCACCCCTCCACTTT. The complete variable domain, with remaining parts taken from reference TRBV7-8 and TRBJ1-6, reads GAGVSQSPRYKVAKRGQDVALRCDPISGHVSLFWYQQALGQGPEFLTYFQNEAQLDKSGLPSDRFFAERPEGSVSTLKIQRTQQEDSAVYLCASSLTGQAVDNSPLHFGNGTRLTVT.

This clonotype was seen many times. Here the CDR3 reads CASSFGFGGGGQDTQYF. The CDR3 DNA reads TGTGCCAGCAGTTTCGGTTTTGGTGGGGGAGGACAGGATACGCAGTATTTT. The chain employs TRBV28 and TRBJ2-3; D may correspond to TRBD1 or TRBD2 (6 bases each). The CDR3 loop spans 17 amino acids. Germline-derived CDR1 and CDR2 are MDHEN and SYDVKM. The V gene lost 3 bases and the J gene lost 6 bases, with 22 bases spanning the gap.

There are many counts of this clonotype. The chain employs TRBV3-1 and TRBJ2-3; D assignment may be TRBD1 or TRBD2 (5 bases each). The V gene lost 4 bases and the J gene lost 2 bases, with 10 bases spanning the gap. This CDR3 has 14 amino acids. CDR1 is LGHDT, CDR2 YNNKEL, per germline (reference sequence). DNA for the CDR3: TGTGCCAGCAGCCCCCGAGGGGCCACAGATACGCAGTATTTT. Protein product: CASSPRGATDTQYF.

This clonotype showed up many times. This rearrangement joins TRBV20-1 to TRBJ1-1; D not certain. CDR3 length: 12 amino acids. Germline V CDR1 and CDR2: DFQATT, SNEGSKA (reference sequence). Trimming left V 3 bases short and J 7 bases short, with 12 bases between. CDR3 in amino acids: CSASQSRDEAFF. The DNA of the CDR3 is TGCAGTGCTAGTCAGAGTCGCGATGAAGCTTTCTTT.

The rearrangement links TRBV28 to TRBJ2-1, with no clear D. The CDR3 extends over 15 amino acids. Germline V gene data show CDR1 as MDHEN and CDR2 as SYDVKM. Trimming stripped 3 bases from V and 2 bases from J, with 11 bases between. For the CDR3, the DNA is TGTGCCAGCAGTTTTTTGGCTCCCCCCTACAATGAGCAGTTCTTC. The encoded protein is CASSFLAPPYNEQFF. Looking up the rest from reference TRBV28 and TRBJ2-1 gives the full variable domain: DVKVTQSSRYLVKRTGEKVFLECVQDMDHENMFWYRQDPGLGLRLIYFSYDVKMKEKGDIPEGYSVSREKKERFSLILESASTNQTSMYLCASSFLAPPYNEQFFGPGTRLTVL.

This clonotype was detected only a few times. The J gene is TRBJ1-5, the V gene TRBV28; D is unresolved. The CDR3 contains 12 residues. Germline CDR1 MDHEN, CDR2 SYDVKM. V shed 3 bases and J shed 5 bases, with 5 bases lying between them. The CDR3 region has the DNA TGTGCCAGCAGTTTGATTTATCAGCCCCAGCATTTT. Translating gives CASSLIYQPQHF.

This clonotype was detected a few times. CDR3 amino acids: CASSQVGPSGLGYTF. The CDR3 coding sequence is TGTGCCAGCAGCCAAGTGGGACCTTCGGGCTTAGGCTACACCTTC. The rearrangement joins TRBV3-1 to TRBJ1-2; maybe TRBD1 (5 bases). The CDR3 loop spans 15 amino acids. Trimming pared 1 base from V and 8 bases from J, leaving 17 bases between. Germline V gene lookup returns CDR1 LGHDT and CDR2 YNNKEL (reference sequence).

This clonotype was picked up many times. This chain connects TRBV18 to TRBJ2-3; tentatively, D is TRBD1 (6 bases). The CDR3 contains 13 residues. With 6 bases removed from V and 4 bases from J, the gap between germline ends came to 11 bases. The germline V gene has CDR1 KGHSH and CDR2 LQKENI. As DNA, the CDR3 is TGTGCCAGCTCTCTCCACAGGGCAGATACGCAGTATTTT. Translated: CASSLHRADTQYF.

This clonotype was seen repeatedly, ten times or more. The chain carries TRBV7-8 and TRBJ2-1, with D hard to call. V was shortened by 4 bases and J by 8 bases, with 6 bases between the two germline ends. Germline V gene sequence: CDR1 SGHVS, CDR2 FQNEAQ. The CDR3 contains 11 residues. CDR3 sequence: CASSSSYEQFF. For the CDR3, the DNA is TGTGCCAGCAGCTCGTCCTATGAGCAGTTCTTC.

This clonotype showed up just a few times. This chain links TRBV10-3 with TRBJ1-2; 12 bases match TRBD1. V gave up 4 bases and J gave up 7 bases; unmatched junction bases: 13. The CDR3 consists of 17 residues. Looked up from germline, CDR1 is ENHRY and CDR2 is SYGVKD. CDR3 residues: CAISVSGQGARISGYTF. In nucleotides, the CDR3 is TGTGCCATCAGTGTATCGGGACAGGGGGCGAGGATCTCTGGCTACACCTTC.